The 25 T cell receptor beta chains below come from one sample, sequenced in a study of Ad26.COV2.S vaccination and SARS-CoV-2 variants. Method: immunoSEQ multiplex PCR; TCRdb's copy keeps in-frame clones and lacks some. The sample includes almost 400,000 clones, 70% to 90% of them seen just once. Treatment denoted: about 20 received Ad26.COV2.S at low or high dose, single or two shots; several received placebo; per-sample allocation not given. Sample collection was performed on day 63 after the first vaccine or placebo injection. The material was peripheral blood, obtained in a trial of Ad26.COV2.S vaccine versus placebo. The receptors originated from a person between 18 and 65 years old who received the Ad26.COV2.S COVID-19 vaccine or a placebo.

V is TRBV5-6 and J is TRBJ2-7, with 7 nucleotides matching TRBD1. Germline V lookup: CDR1 SGHDT, CDR2 YYEEEE. The J segment lost 6 bases and the V segment lost 1 base, leaving 7 bases of the junction unmatched. CDR3 length: 14 residues. The CDR3 coding sequence is TGTGCCAGCAGCTTGAAAGGGGGCAGCGGCGAGCAGTACTTC. Translated: CASSLKGGSGEQYF.

This chain joins TRBV28 and TRBJ1-1; no reliable D call. The CDR3 runs 12 residues. Trimming shortened V by 3 bases and J by 6 bases, and 8 bases separated the two germline ends. Germline V gene lookup returns CDR1 MDHEN and CDR2 SYDVKM. The CDR3 nucleotides read TGTGCCAGCAGTTTTGGTGTGGCTGAAGCTTTCTTT. This sequence encodes CASSFGVAEAFF.

J is TRBJ2-7 and V is TRBV28; 10 positions match TRBD2. V shed 5 bases, J shed 0 bases, and the junction held 10 bases outside the gene matches. Germline V gene lookup returns CDR1 MDHEN and CDR2 SYDVKM. The CDR3 has 17 amino acids. This chain's CDR3 is CASSPYPSSGGSYEQYF. CDR3 in DNA: TGTGCCAGCAGTCCATACCCATCTAGCGGGGGCTCCTACGAGCAGTACTTC.

Details on this clone: The junction differs from germline at one of its ends, possibly a read error. The chain joins TRBV6-2 or TRBV6-3 to TRBJ2-1; 9 bases agree with TRBD2. In germline, CDR1 is MNHEY, CDR2 SVGEGT. The CDR3 is 12 amino acids. CDR3 nucleotide sequence: TGTGCCAGCAGTTCTAGCGGGATTGAGCCGTTCTTC. This encodes CASSSSGIEPFF.

This sequence joins TRBV7-8 and TRBJ1-6; D is uncertain. The germline V gene encodes CDR1 SGHVS and CDR2 FQNEAQ. The CDR3 sequence is 13 residues long. V lost 6 bases and J 7 bases, leaving 10 bases between the germline ends. CDR3 residues: CASRSIWNSPLHF. CDR3 DNA: TGTGCCAGCAGGTCCATCTGGAATTCACCCCTCCACTTT.

Notes on this clone: A junction end diverges from the germline sequence, so it may reflect a read error. The CDR3 DNA reads as TGTGCCAGCAACTTAGGACAGGGAAAAAGTGATGGCTACACCTTC. Protein sequence: CASNLGQGKSDGYTF. This chain joins TRBV7-2 and TRBJ1-2; 8 bases align to TRBD1. The CDR3 is 15 amino acids. CDR1 is SGHTA, CDR2 FQGNSA, per germline.

This chain uses TRBV24-1 with TRBJ2-3, with 8 nucleotides matching TRBD2. The CDR3 consists of 17 residues. CDR1 and CDR2 from the germline V gene are KGHDR and SFDVKD. J gave up 5 bases and V 0 bases, and 9 bases lay outside the gene matches. CDR3 nucleotides: TGTGCCACCAGTGATTTGCGACACGGGAGGGGGGGAGATACGCAGTATTTT. Its protein is CATSDLRHGRGGDTQYF.

The chain couples TRBV7-9 to TRBJ1-2; unclear D gene. CDR1 SEHNR and CDR2 FQNEAQ come from the germline V gene (reference sequence). This CDR3 spans 12 amino acids. Trimming pared 5 bases from V and 6 bases from J, leaving 10 bases between. CDR3 in amino acids: CASSRTGDGYTF. The CDR3, as DNA: TGTGCCAGCAGCCGTACTGGAGATGGCTACACCTTC.

The V and J genes are TRBV9 and TRBJ2-1; D is unclear. The CDR3 is made up of 13 amino acids. CDR1 and CDR2 from the germline V gene are SGDLS and YYNGEE. V lost 0 bases and J lost 5, with 6 bases in between. The DNA of the CDR3 is TGTGCCAGCAGCGTAGGGCTTCACAATGAGCAGTTCTTC. This gives the protein CASSVGLHNEQFF.

The rearrangement joins TRBV28 to TRBJ1-1, with D possibly matching TRBD1 (6 bases). Trimming stripped 7 bases from V and 0 bases from J, with 15 bases between. In germline, CDR1 is MDHEN, CDR2 SYDVKM. The CDR3 sequence is 15 residues long. The CDR3 protein is CASIPVGGLNTEAFF. The CDR3 DNA follows: TGTGCCAGCATTCCCGTAGGGGGATTGAACACTGAAGCTTTCTTT.

This chain connects TRBV5-1 to TRBJ1-1; 8 bases align to TRBD1. Germline CDR1 is SGHRS and CDR2 is YFSETQ. Losses at the gene ends were 0 bases for V and 1 base for J; bases not matched to a gene: 2. The CDR3 loop spans 15 amino acids. The CDR3 sequence: CASSLDGQGNTEAFF. In nucleotides, the CDR3 is TGCGCCAGCAGCTTGGATGGACAGGGGAACACTGAAGCTTTCTTT.

In this sample, this clone turned up once. V usage is TRBV28 and J usage is TRBJ1-6; D possibly corresponds to TRBD1 (6 bases). Germline CDR1 MDHEN, CDR2 SYDVKM. This CDR3 has 15 residues. V dropped 6 bases and J dropped 6 bases, with 15 bases sitting between them. The CDR3 sequence is CASSPGQLGNSPLHF. For the CDR3, the DNA is TGTGCCAGCAGCCCCGGACAGTTGGGTAATTCACCCCTCCACTTT. The full variable domain, with the rest looked up from reference TRBV28 and TRBJ1-6, is DVKVTQSSRYLVKRTGEKVFLECVQDMDHENMFWYRQDPGLGLRLIYFSYDVKMKEKGDIPEGYSVSREKKERFSLILESASTNQTSMYLCASSPGQLGNSPLHFGNGTRLTVT.

V and J are TRBV19 and TRBJ2-7; D is unresolved. The CDR3 extends over 16 amino acids. Germline CDR1 reads LNHDA; CDR2 reads SQIVND (reference sequence). V shed 3 bases and J shed 0 bases, with 15 bases lying between them. The CDR3 region has the DNA TGTGCCAGTAGTATCATGCACGACGCCTTCTCCTACGAGCAGTACTTC. It encodes CASSIMHDAFSYEQYF.

The chain couples TRBV4-3 to TRBJ2-7; 7 bases match TRBD1. Unmatched junction bases numbered 7, after V lost 3 bases and J lost 2 bases. The CDR3 extends over 15 amino acids. Per the germline V gene, CDR1 is LGHNA and CDR2 is YSLEER. For the CDR3, the DNA is TGCGCCAGCAGCCAGGACCACAGGGGCGCCTACGAGCAGTACTTC. It codes for CASSQDHRGAYEQYF.

Here the CDR3 reads CASSPTGYTEAFF. Here the CDR3 DNA reads TGTGCCAGCAGCCCAACAGGGTATACTGAAGCTTTCTTT. The chain uses TRBV3-1 (or the pseudogene TRBV3-2) and TRBJ1-1; TRBD1 might be the D (6 bases). The V end lost 4 bases, the J end lost 5 bases, and 11 bases lay between the germline ends. Germline V CDR1 and CDR2: LGHDT, YNNKEL (reference sequence). The CDR3 loop spans 13 amino acids.

This clone was found many times. The rearrangement joins TRBV4-3 to TRBJ1-6; D perhaps matches TRBD1 (5 bases). Trimming cost V 3 bases and J 7 bases, with 13 bases left between them. The germline V gene encodes CDR1 LGHNA and CDR2 YSLEER. The CDR3 contains 15 residues. This chain's CDR3 is CASSHLDSGNSPLHF. The CDR3 bases are TGCGCCAGCAGCCACCTCGACAGCGGGAATTCACCCCTCCACTTT.

This chain links TRBV25-1 with TRBJ2-1; 8 bases are shared with TRBD2. The CDR3 is made up of 13 amino acids. The germline V gene has CDR1 MGHDK and CDR2 SYGVNS. V shed 8 bases and J 4 bases; nucleotides not matched to a gene: 4. CDR3 region: CASAGLVYNEQFF. Written as DNA, the CDR3 is TGTGCCAGCGCGGGACTAGTATACAATGAGCAGTTCTTC.

The chain has TRBV29-1 and TRBJ2-7; tentative D call: TRBD1 (9 bases). The CDR3 covers 15 residues. The germline V gene has CDR1 SQVTM and CDR2 ANQGSEA. The germline V and J ends were trimmed by 7 bases and 0 bases, with 19 bases remaining between them. The CDR3 coding sequence is TGCAGCGCCTTAGCGGGGACAGGGCTCTCCTACGAGCAGTACTTC. Its protein product is CSALAGTGLSYEQYF.

This chain joins TRBV28 and TRBJ2-1; TRBD1 matches 8 bases. The junction had 5 bases not matched to a gene; V was cut back by 6 bases and J by 7 bases. Germline CDR1 reads MDHEN; CDR2 reads SYDVKM. This CDR3 comprises 13 residues. The CDR3 bases are TGTGCCAGCAGAGACAGGGGACGGAATGAGCAGTTCTTC. Translation: CASRDRGRNEQFF.

The gene calls are TRBV7-2 and TRBJ2-7; D is uncertain. Germline V gene sequence: CDR1 SGHTA, CDR2 FQGNSA. This CDR3 spans 13 amino acids. V shed 4 bases and J shed 1 base, with 8 bases lying between them. The CDR3 DNA reads as TGTGCCAGCAGCTCCCGAAGGTCCTACGAGCAGTACTTC. Encoded protein: CASSSRRSYEQYF.

CDR3 nucleotides: TGTGCCAGCAGCGTAGGGCAGGACACTGAAGCTTTCTTT. It is translated as CASSVGQDTEAFF. The chain recombines TRBV9 with TRBJ1-1; D ambiguous. In germline, CDR1 is SGDLS, CDR2 YYNGEE. Trimming stripped 0 bases from V and 3 bases from J, with 6 bases between. The CDR3 is 13 residues long.

The genes are TRBV7-9 and TRBJ1-5; D is perhaps TRBD1 (5 bases). This CDR3 region has 13 residues. The germline V gene encodes CDR1 SEHNR and CDR2 FQNEAQ (reference sequence). Deletions cut 2 bases from V and 7 bases from J, with 9 bases between. The CDR3: CASSLQGQQPQHF. In nucleotides, the CDR3 is TGTGCCAGCAGCTTACAGGGTCAACAGCCCCAGCATTTT. Complete variable domain (other parts from reference TRBV7-9 and TRBJ1-5): DTGVSQNPRHKITKRGQNVTFRCDPISEHNRLYWYRQTLGQGPEFLTYFQNEAQLEKSRLLSDRFSAERPKGSFSTLEIQRTEQGDSAMYLCASSLQGQQPQHFGDGTRLSIL.

Concerning this clone: This sample also contains other DNA sequences that code for the same CDR3. V gene TRBV9 combines with J gene TRBJ2-1; unclear D gene. CDR3 length: 14 residues. Per germline, CDR1 SGDLS and CDR2 YYNGEE. V was shortened by 0 bases and J by 2 bases, with 6 bases between the two germline ends. The CDR3 DNA reads as TGTGCCAGCAGCGTAGGTGGCACCTACAATGAGCAGTTCTTC. Translated: CASSVGGTYNEQFF.

This chain joins TRBV28 and TRBJ2-3, with TRBD2 matching over 16 bases. The CDR3 loop spans 14 amino acids. The germline gives CDR1 MDHEN, CDR2 SYDVKM. Trimming removed 10 bases from V and 6 bases from J; junction bases left unmatched: 4. CDR3 in amino acids: CATGTSGRADTQYF. In nucleotides, the CDR3 is TGTGCCACCGGGACTAGCGGGAGGGCTGATACGCAGTATTTT.

This clone was observed a handful of times. The chain recombines TRBV11-1 with TRBJ1-1; weak D call: TRBD1 (6 bases). Germline V gene data show CDR1 as SGHAT and CDR2 as FQDESV (reference sequence). V lost 2 bases and J lost 3, with 10 bases in between. CDR3 length: 14 amino acids. CDR3 nucleotides: TGTGCCAGCAGCTTAAGACAGGAACACACTGAAGCTTTCTTT. Translation: CASSLRQEHTEAFF. The full variable domain, rest sourced from reference TRBV11-1 and TRBJ1-1, is EAEVAQSPRYKITEKSQAVAFWCDPISGHATLYWYRQILGQGPELLVQFQDESVVDDSQLPKDRFSAERLKGVDSTLKIQPAELGDSAMYLCASSLRQEHTEAFFGQGTRLTVV.